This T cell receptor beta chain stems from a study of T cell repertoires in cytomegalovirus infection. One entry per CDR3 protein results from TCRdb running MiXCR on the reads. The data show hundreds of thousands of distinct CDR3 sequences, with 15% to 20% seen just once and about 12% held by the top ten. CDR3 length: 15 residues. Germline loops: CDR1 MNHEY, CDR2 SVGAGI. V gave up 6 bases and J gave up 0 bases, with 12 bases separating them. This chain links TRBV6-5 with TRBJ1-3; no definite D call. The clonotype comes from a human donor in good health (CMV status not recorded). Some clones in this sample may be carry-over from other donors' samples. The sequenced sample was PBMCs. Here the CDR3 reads CASRREVTSGNTIYF. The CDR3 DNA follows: TGTGCCAGCAGAAGGGAGGTCACCTCTGGAAACACCATATATTTT.